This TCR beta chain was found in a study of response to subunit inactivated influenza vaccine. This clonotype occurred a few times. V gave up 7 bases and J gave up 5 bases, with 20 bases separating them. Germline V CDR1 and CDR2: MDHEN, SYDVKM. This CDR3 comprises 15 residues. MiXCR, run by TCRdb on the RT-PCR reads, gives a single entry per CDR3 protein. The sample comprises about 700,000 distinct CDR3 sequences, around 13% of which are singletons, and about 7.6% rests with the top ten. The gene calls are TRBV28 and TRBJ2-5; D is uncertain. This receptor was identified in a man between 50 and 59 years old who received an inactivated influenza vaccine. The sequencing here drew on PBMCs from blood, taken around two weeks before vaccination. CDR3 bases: TGTGCCAGCAAAGGGCCCACCACCTTTGAGGAGACCCAGTACTTC. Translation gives CASKGPTTFEETQYF. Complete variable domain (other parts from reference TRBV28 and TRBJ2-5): DVKVTQSSRYLVKRTGEKVFLECVQDMDHENMFWYRQDPGLGLRLIYFSYDVKMKEKGDIPEGYSVSREKKERFSLILESASTNQTSMYLCASKGPTTFEETQYFGPGTRLLVL.